Presented here are 13 T cell receptor beta chains from one specimen sequenced in a study of T-cell reconstitution after alpha-beta-depleted transplantation in children. Unique molecular identifiers were incorporated during preparation of the TCRbeta library. TCRdb re-called the PCR reads through MiXCR, storing one row per CDR3 protein. Counted here are roughly 610,000 distinct CDR3 sequences, about 10% occurring once; the ten biggest clones make up about 4.2%. The sample was PBMCs from the stem cell graft donor, taken from the stem cell graft. The receptors were gathered from a human donor who donated a stem cell graft to a child with acute myeloid leukemia.

The table lists this clonotype with a few counts. The chain has TRBV12-3 or TRBV12-4 and TRBJ1-1; 7 bases agree with TRBD1. There are 14 residues in the CDR3. V shed 7 bases, J shed 2 bases, and the junction held 7 bases outside the gene matches. The CDR3 sequence: CASTMTGTNTEAFF. In DNA form, the CDR3 reads TGTGCCAGCACCATGACAGGGACCAACACTGAAGCTTTCTTT.

This clonotype was counted at least ten times. This chain uses TRBV12-3 or TRBV12-4 with TRBJ1-1; D not certain. This CDR3 is built from 13 residues. Trimming cost V 3 bases and J 5 bases, with 10 bases left between them. The CDR3 protein is CASSFGRGTEAFF. The CDR3 region has the DNA TGTGCCAGCAGTTTCGGACGAGGGACTGAAGCTTTCTTT.

This clonotype appeared a few times. V is TRBV29-1 and J is TRBJ2-5, with D unclear. Germline values: CDR1 SQVTM, CDR2 ANQGSEA. There are 12 residues in the CDR3. The V and J ends lost 3 bases and 1 base respectively, with 6 bases between them. In DNA form, the CDR3 reads TGCAGCGTTGATAGAAGCCAAGAGACCCAGTACTTC. This translates into CSVDRSQETQYF.

This clonotype was seen more than once but under ten times. Written as DNA, the CDR3 is TGTGCCAGCAGCTTGGACGGAACACCTCGACCCCTCCACTTT. Translated, it gives CASSLDGTPRPLHF. The chain employs TRBV5-6 and TRBJ1-6; D uncertain. This CDR3 is 14 amino acids long. The V end lost 0 bases, the J end lost 12 bases, and 13 bases lay between the germline ends. CDR1 is SGHDT, CDR2 YYEEEE, per germline.

The CDR3 reads CASSHADEQYF. In DNA, the CDR3 is TGTGCCAGCAGCCATGCGGACGAGCAGTACTTC. V usage is TRBV3-1 and J usage is TRBJ2-7; D is uncertain. The CDR3 covers 11 residues. Germline-derived CDR1 and CDR2 are LGHDT and YNNKEL (reference sequence). V lost 3 bases and J lost 5, with 5 bases in between.

In this sample, this clonotype turned up many times. The gene calls are TRBV20-1 and TRBJ2-2, with D possibly being TRBD1 (5 bases). V was cut by 6 bases and J by 2 bases, with 16 bases left in between. Germline V gene sequence: CDR1 DFQATT, CDR2 SNEGSKA (reference sequence). This CDR3 contains 15 residues. The CDR3 protein is CSAQGRTDNTGELFF. The CDR3 DNA follows: TGCAGTGCCCAGGGCCGGACCGATAACACCGGGGAGCTGTTTTTT.

This clonotype has just a few counts. V is TRBV9 and J is TRBJ2-5; maybe TRBD1 (6 bases). The V and J ends lost 2 bases and 2 bases respectively, with 16 bases between them. This CDR3 has 16 residues. CDR1 is SGDLS, CDR2 YYNGEE, per germline. Here the CDR3 reads CASSVPPGTPQETQYF. CDR3 bases: TGTGCCAGCAGCGTTCCTCCCGGGACACCTCAAGAGACCCAGTACTTC.

This clonotype was seen a handful of times. The chain employs TRBV7-3 and TRBJ2-1; 8 nucleotides agree with TRBD2. V was clipped by 5 bases and J by 10 bases; unmatched bases: 13. The CDR3 loop spans 15 amino acids. From germline, CDR1 is SGHTA and CDR2 FQGTGA. The chain's CDR3 is CASSAGTRGSGEQFF. Written as DNA, the CDR3 is TGTGCCAGCAGCGCCGGGACTAGGGGCTCTGGGGAGCAGTTCTTC. Variable domain in full (rest from reference TRBV7-3 and TRBJ2-1): GAGVSQTPSNKVTEKGKYVELRCDPISGHTALYWYRQSLGQGPEFLIYFQGTGAADDSGLPNDRFFAVRPEGSVSTLKIQRTERGDSAVYLCASSAGTRGSGEQFFGPGTRLTVL.

The V call is TRBV12-3 or TRBV12-4, the J call TRBJ1-5, with unresolved D. V was pared by 7 bases and J by 9 bases, with 16 bases between. The CDR3 extends over 13 amino acids. CDR3 DNA: TGTGCCAGCACCCCAGTGGAAGAAGGGCCCCAGCATTTT. It yields the protein CASTPVEEGPQHF.

This clonotype was counted many times. The chain uses TRBV6-2 or TRBV6-3 and TRBJ2-5; TRBD2 agrees at 15 bases. The CDR3 consists of 19 residues. V was pared by 6 bases and J by 5 bases, with 16 bases of the junction left unmatched. Germline assignment: CDR1 MNHEY and CDR2 SVGEGT. This CDR3 is CASSPNKKGLAGGGETQYF. CDR3 DNA sequence: TGTGCCAGCAGCCCTAACAAGAAGGGACTAGCGGGAGGAGGGGAGACCCAGTACTTC.

This clonotype was recorded at least ten times. This chain joins TRBV5-6 and TRBJ2-1; D uncertain. CDR3 length: 15 residues. Trimming stripped 0 bases from V and 5 bases from J, with 12 bases between. From germline, CDR1 is SGHDT and CDR2 YYEEEE. CDR3 residues: CASSLDGSGHNEQFF. As DNA, the CDR3 is TGTGCCAGCAGCTTGGATGGGTCCGGCCACAATGAGCAGTTCTTC.

Ten or more counts support this clonotype. The chain carries TRBV7-2 and TRBJ1-5, with no clear D. Germline CDR1 and CDR2: SGHTA and FQGNSA. The length of the CDR3 is 14 residues. The V end lost 6 bases, the J end lost 0 bases, and 9 bases lay between the germline ends. The CDR3 here is CASSLWGSNQPQHF. The DNA of the CDR3 is TGTGCCAGCAGTTTGTGGGGTAGCAATCAGCCCCAGCATTTT.

A few counts support this clonotype. The chain carries TRBV7-2 and TRBJ2-2; no clear D. Between the trimmed V and J ends, which lost 3 bases and 2 bases, there was a span of 10 bases. Germline V gene data show CDR1 as SGHTA and CDR2 as FQGNSA. This CDR3 contains 15 residues. The CDR3 nucleotides are TGTGCCAGCAGCTTCCCCTTCGTCAACACCGGGGAGCTGTTTTTT. Amino acid sequence: CASSFPFVNTGELFF.